A selection of T cell receptor beta chains follows, all from one sample in a study of T cells after yellow fever vaccination. TCRdb redid the calling of the 5' RACE reads with MiXCR, one entry per CDR3 protein. The sample has some 300,000 distinct CDR3 sequences, approximately 8% seen once. The specimen was CD4+ T cells sorted from PBMCs, collected 5 days after the yellow fever booster vaccination. The receptors derive from a man aged 18-30 years who received the YFV17D yellow fever vaccine. The CDR3 runs from the conserved cysteine through the conserved F or W. Fields, in order: clone size, CDR3 length, D gene, V gene, J gene, CDR3 protein, CDR3 DNA. The D gene is left open where the match is weak. The size of a clone is reported for some rows only, either as once, few or many, or as a class for expanded clones.

size: few
length: 13
D: -
V: TRBV20-1
J: TRBJ2-3
CDR3: CSATGTPGDTQYF
DNA: TGCAGTGCTACCGGGACCCCAGGGGATACGCAGTATTTT

size: many
length: 14
D: -
V: TRBV18
J: TRBJ1-5
CDR3: CASSLGYSNQPQHF
DNA: TGTGCCAGCTCACTTGGCTATAGCAATCAGCCCCAGCATTTT

size: -
length: 12
D: -
V: TRBV12-3/TRBV12-4
J: TRBJ1-3
CDR3: CASSLEENTIYF
DNA: TGTGCCAGCAGTTTAGAGGAAAACACCATATATTTT

size: few
length: 14
D: TRBD2
V: TRBV20-1
J: TRBJ2-3
CDR3: CSAPRTSLGHTQYF
DNA: TGCAGTGCTCCCCGGACTAGCTTGGGCCATACGCAGTATTTT

size: few
length: 15
D: TRBD1
V: TRBV5-1
J: TRBJ2-1
CDR3: CASSFGTAVFNEQFF
DNA: TGCGCCAGCAGCTTTGGGACAGCCGTATTCAATGAGCAGTTCTTC

size: -
length: 13
D: -
V: TRBV13
J: TRBJ1-6
CDR3: CASSLNEESPLHF
DNA: TGTGCCAGCAGCTTGAATGAGGAGTCACCCCTCCACTTT

size: few
length: 15
D: -
V: TRBV4-1
J: TRBJ1-2
CDR3: CASRQHLAALYGYTF
DNA: TGCGCCAGCAGGCAACATCTGGCGGCCCTCTATGGCTACACCTTC

size: many
length: 13
D: -
V: TRBV20-1
J: TRBJ1-2
CDR3: CSASVPAGYGYTF
DNA: TGCAGTGCTAGTGTTCCGGCAGGGTATGGCTACACCTTC

size: few
length: 12
D: TRBD1
V: TRBV29-1
J: TRBJ2-7
CDR3: CSVEGTAYEQYF
DNA: TGCAGCGTTGAGGGGACAGCCTACGAGCAGTACTTC

size: many
length: 13
D: -
V: TRBV5-6
J: TRBJ2-3
CDR3: CASSATATDTQYF
DNA: TGTGCCAGCAGCGCCACGGCCACAGATACGCAGTATTTT

size: few
length: 13
D: -
V: TRBV20-1
J: TRBJ1-5
CDR3: CSASRTENQPQHF
DNA: TGCAGTGCCTCCAGGACGGAGAATCAGCCCCAGCATTTT

size: -
length: 14
D: -
V: TRBV12-3/TRBV12-4
J: TRBJ1-1
CDR3: CASSLRGAGTEAFF
DNA: TGTGCCAGCAGTTTACGGGGGGCCGGCACTGAAGCTTTCTTT

size: few
length: 13
D: -
V: TRBV3-1
J: TRBJ2-5
CDR3: CAFSQLVRETQYF
DNA: TGTGCCTTCTCTCAACTAGTCCGAGAGACCCAGTACTTC

size: few
length: 16
D: -
V: TRBV20-1
J: TRBJ2-2
CDR3: CSARDRRTGNTGELFF
DNA: TGCAGTGCTAGAGATCGTAGGACGGGCAACACCGGGGAGCTGTTTTTT

size: many
length: 13
D: -
V: TRBV6-2/TRBV6-3
J: TRBJ1-1
CDR3: CASRYGGWAEAFF
DNA: TGTGCCAGTCGGTACGGGGGTTGGGCTGAAGCTTTCTTT

size: many
length: 15
D: TRBD2
V: TRBV6-5
J: TRBJ2-1
CDR3: CASSQRTSGGVEQFF
DNA: TGTGCCAGCAGTCAAAGGACTAGCGGGGGAGTGGAGCAGTTCTTC

size: -
length: 15
D: TRBD1
V: TRBV6-5
J: TRBJ2-3
CDR3: CASSPQTGFTDTQYF
DNA: TGTGCCAGCAGTCCCCAGACAGGGTTCACAGATACGCAGTATTTT

size: few
length: 14
D: TRBD1
V: TRBV6-1
J: TRBJ1-2
CDR3: CASSEGPGTDGYTF
DNA: TGTGCCAGCAGTGAGGGCCCCGGGACAGATGGCTACACCTTC

size: few
length: 17
D: TRBD1
V: TRBV3-1
J: TRBJ2-3
CDR3: CASSPVQGAGGTDTQYF
DNA: TGTGCCAGCAGCCCTGTACAGGGGGCGGGCGGCACAGATACGCAGTATTTT

size: -
length: 16
D: -
V: TRBV5-1
J: TRBJ2-3
CDR3: CASSSLQATSTDTQYF
DNA: TGCGCCAGCAGCTCCCTCCAGGCTACTAGCACAGATACGCAGTATTTT

size: many
length: 13
D: -
V: TRBV7-3
J: TRBJ2-5
CDR3: CASSLNSGGAQYF
DNA: TGTGCCAGCAGCTTAAACAGCGGTGGGGCCCAGTACTTC

size: many
length: 16
D: TRBD1
V: TRBV18
J: TRBJ1-5
CDR3: CASSSGTGWSNQPQHF
DNA: TGTGCCAGCTCATCTGGGACAGGGTGGAGCAATCAGCCCCAGCATTTT

size: few
length: 14
D: -
V: TRBV5-1
J: TRBJ1-6
CDR3: CASSPGGGYSPLHF
DNA: TGCGCCAGCAGCCCAGGCGGGGGGTACTCACCCCTCCACTTT

size: few
length: 10
D: -
V: TRBV29-1
J: TRBJ2-1
CDR3: CSAGGGKQFF
DNA: TGCAGCGCCGGTGGCGGAAAGCAGTTCTTC

size: -
length: 15
D: TRBD1
V: TRBV19
J: TRBJ1-6
CDR3: CASSIDRVGNSPLHF
DNA: TGTGCCAGTAGTATCGACAGGGTCGGGAATTCACCCCTCCACTTT

size: few
length: 16
D: -
V: TRBV5-1
J: TRBJ2-4
CDR3: CASSLEASLAKNIQYF
DNA: TGCGCCAGCAGCTTGGAAGCTAGTTTAGCCAAAAACATTCAGTACTTC

size: -
length: 15
D: -
V: TRBV2
J: TRBJ2-2
CDR3: CASSPGHANTGELFF
DNA: TGTGCCAGCAGTCCGGGACACGCTAACACCGGGGAGCTGTTTTTT

size: few
length: 12
D: -
V: TRBV6-1
J: TRBJ2-7
CDR3: CASSESRVEQYF
DNA: TGTGCCAGCAGTGAGTCTCGTGTGGAGCAGTACTTC

size: -
length: 13
D: -
V: TRBV24-1
J: TRBJ2-5
CDR3: CATSDWGEETQYF
DNA: TGTGCCACCAGTGATTGGGGGGAGGAGACCCAGTACTTC

size: few
length: 16
D: TRBD2
V: TRBV7-3
J: TRBJ2-3
CDR3: CASSLRSTGGADTQYF
DNA: TGTGCCAGCAGCTTACGGTCTACCGGGGGGGCAGATACGCAGTATTTT

size: many
length: 12
D: -
V: TRBV19
J: TRBJ2-1
CDR3: CASSMAVAEQFF
DNA: TGTGCCAGTAGTATGGCTGTGGCTGAGCAGTTCTTC

size: few
length: 13
D: -
V: TRBV19
J: TRBJ2-2
CDR3: CASRNLGTGELFF
DNA: TGTGCCAGTCGAAATCTGGGCACCGGGGAGCTGTTTTTT

size: few
length: 17
D: -
V: TRBV14
J: TRBJ2-5
CDR3: CASSQGSGWRPRETQYF
DNA: TGTGCCAGCAGCCAAGGAAGCGGGTGGCGCCCGAGGGAGACCCAGTACTTC

size: few
length: 16
D: TRBD1
V: TRBV4-1
J: TRBJ1-5
CDR3: CASSQVGQGGNQPQHF
DNA: TGCGCCAGCAGCCAAGTTGGACAGGGTGGGAATCAGCCCCAGCATTTT

size: many
length: 20
D: TRBD2
V: TRBV5-1
J: TRBJ2-4
CDR3: CASSPGTSGNLASAKNIQYF
DNA: TGCGCCAGCAGCCCCGGGACTAGCGGAAATCTAGCATCTGCCAAAAACATTCAGTACTTC

size: -
length: 17
D: -
V: TRBV20-1
J: TRBJ1-6
CDR3: CSARDLVRRVLDSPLHF
DNA: TGCAGTGCTAGAGATCTTGTTCGCCGGGTATTAGATTCACCCCTCCACTTT

size: few
length: 15
D: -
V: TRBV7-9
J: TRBJ2-1
CDR3: CASSPRGNEVNEQFF
DNA: TGTGCCAGCAGCCCCCGGGGGAACGAGGTTAATGAGCAGTTCTTC

size: few
length: 14
D: -
V: TRBV12-3/TRBV12-4
J: TRBJ1-2
CDR3: CASSFRRTNYGYTF
DNA: TGTGCCAGCAGTTTCCGCAGGACTAACTATGGCTACACCTTC

size: -
length: 15
D: -
V: TRBV6-1
J: TRBJ1-5
CDR3: CASRVQTRSNQPQHF
DNA: TGTGCCAGCAGGGTACAGACTCGGAGCAATCAGCCCCAGCATTTT

size: few
length: 12
D: -
V: TRBV29-1
J: TRBJ1-5
CDR3: CSVSGSNQPQHF
DNA: TGCAGCGTTTCGGGTAGCAATCAGCCCCAGCATTTT